The 29 T cell receptor beta chains in this list originate from one sample, sequenced in a study of blood T cell repertoires in COVID-19. Libraries were prepared by immunoSEQ multiplex PCR; TCRdb keeps only in-frame clonotypes and omits some of them. Here the sample spans about 74,000 clones, about four fifths being singletons. The sequenced material came from peripheral blood. These receptors all stem from a man in his 70s with acute or convalescent COVID-19.

This sequence joins TRBV3-1 (or the pseudogene TRBV3-2) and TRBJ1-3, with TRBD1 identical over 9 bases. Germline V gene data show CDR1 as LGHDT and CDR2 as YNNKEL (reference sequence). The length of the CDR3 is 16 residues. The V gene end was trimmed by 4 bases and the J gene end by 1 base; junction bases not matched to a gene: 5. The CDR3 DNA reads TGTGCCAGCAGCCCGTTGACAGGGGGTTCTGGAAACACCATATATTTT. It yields the protein CASSPLTGGSGNTIYF.

This clone was recorded a few times. The chain couples TRBV24-1 to TRBJ2-1, with TRBD2 identical over 9 bases. V trimming: 4 bases; J trimming: 10 bases; junction bases outside the gene matches: 13. Per the germline V gene, CDR1 is KGHDR and CDR2 is SFDVKD. The CDR3 consists of 16 residues. The CDR3 reads CATSEGWLAGSGEQFF. The CDR3 coding sequence is TGTGCCACCAGTGAGGGCTGGCTAGCGGGGTCCGGGGAGCAGTTCTTC.

Here the CDR3 reads CASSEADFGGDIRNTIYF. The DNA for the CDR3 is TGTGCCAGCAGTGAAGCAGACTTCGGGGGGGATATAAGAAACACCATATATTTT. The chain links TRBV6-1 to TRBJ1-3; possibly TRBD1 for D (5 bases). From germline, CDR1 is MNHNS and CDR2 SASEGT. The length of the CDR3 is 18 residues. V was shortened by 0 bases and J by 5 bases, with 20 bases between the two germline ends.

This clone has only one observation. The chain couples TRBV3-1 (or the pseudogene TRBV3-2) to TRBJ1-1, with TRBD1 matching over 8 bases. The germline V gene has CDR1 LGHDT and CDR2 YNNKEL (reference sequence). Trimming removed 1 base from V and 8 bases from J; junction bases left unmatched: 3. The CDR3 spans 13 residues. This CDR3 is CASSQVQGAEAFF. CDR3 nucleotide sequence: TGTGCCAGCAGCCAAGTTCAGGGGGCGGAAGCTTTCTTT.

This clone was recorded at least ten times. The V call is TRBV3-1 (or the pseudogene TRBV3-2), the J call TRBJ1-6; no definite D call. The CDR3 extends over 13 amino acids. Trimming removed 0 bases at V and 6 bases at J, with 3 bases between. Germline loops: CDR1 LGHDT, CDR2 YNNKEL (reference sequence). CDR3 sequence reads: CASSQDSNSPLHF. Written as DNA, the CDR3 is TGTGCCAGCAGCCAAGACAGTAATTCACCCCTCCACTTT.

This clone has only a few counts. This chain joins TRBV5-8 and TRBJ1-6; no firm D call. CDR3 size: 14 residues. Deletions cut 1 base from V and 7 bases from J, with 9 bases between. CDR1 and CDR2 from the germline V gene are SGHTS and YDEGEE. In DNA, the CDR3 is TGTGCCAGCAGCTTGCCCCCCCAAAATTCACCCCTCCACTTT. It codes for CASSLPPQNSPLHF.

The sample holds one count of this clone. The V and J genes are TRBV6-7 and TRBJ2-5; D is unclear. TRBV6-7 is an open reading frame, and its role is uncertain. The CDR3 contains 16 residues. Trimming shortened V by 2 bases and J by 5 bases, and 18 bases separated the two germline ends. The CDR3 region has the DNA TGTGCCAGCAGTTACCCTCGCCCCCACTCCATGGAGACCCAGTACTTC. This encodes CASSYPRPHSMETQYF.

The chain uses TRBV29-1 and TRBJ2-5, with D perhaps TRBD2 (6 bases). V lost 2 bases, J lost 5 bases, and 12 bases lay in between. Germline-derived CDR1 and CDR2 are SQVTM and ANQGSEA. This CDR3 contains 13 residues. CDR3 sequence reads: CSVELPAGETQYF. CDR3 bases: TGCAGCGTTGAACTACCGGCGGGGGAGACCCAGTACTTC.

CDR3: CASSWAGETQYF. The CDR3 nucleotides are TGTGCCAGCAGCTGGGCGGGGGAGACCCAGTACTTC. The chain combines TRBV3-1 (or the pseudogene TRBV3-2) with TRBJ2-5, with D tentatively TRBD2 (6 bases). The germline V gene encodes CDR1 LGHDT and CDR2 YNNKEL (reference sequence). The CDR3 loop spans 12 amino acids. V dropped 5 bases and J dropped 5 bases, with 9 bases sitting between them.

The chain couples TRBV5-1 to TRBJ1-1; 8 nucleotides agree with TRBD1. The CDR3 runs to 14 residues. Germline V CDR1 and CDR2: SGHRS, YFSETQ. J gave up 4 bases and V 4 bases, and 6 bases lay outside the gene matches. DNA for the CDR3: TGCGCCAGCAGCCGACAGGGGCGAAGCACTGAAGCTTTCTTT. Translation gives CASSRQGRSTEAFF.

This clone was recorded once. This chain uses TRBV10-3 with TRBJ2-4, with D tentatively TRBD2 (5 bases). Deletions cut 8 bases from V and 0 bases from J, with 14 bases between. Per the germline V gene, CDR1 is ENHRY and CDR2 is SYGVKD. This CDR3 is 15 amino acids long. The CDR3 nucleotides are TGTGCCATCTCCAGCGGTGCCGAAGCCAAAAACATTCAGTACTTC. Amino acids: CAISSGAEAKNIQYF.

The chain joins TRBV6-5 to TRBJ1-6; D unresolved. V was clipped by 6 bases and J by 4 bases, with 10 bases between them. The CDR3 contains 14 residues. Germline CDR1 MNHEY, CDR2 SVGAGI. CDR3 sequence reads: CASRIDNYNSPLHF. The CDR3 bases are TGTGCCAGCAGGATCGACAATTATAATTCACCCCTCCACTTT.

This clone was counted a single time. The J gene is TRBJ2-3, the V gene TRBV7-9, with D unresolved. The length of the CDR3 is 13 residues. The V gene's germline CDR1 is SEHNR and CDR2 FQNEAQ (reference sequence). V dropped 4 bases and J dropped 7 bases, with 12 bases sitting between them. The CDR3 DNA is TGTGCCAGCAGCTCCCCACCGAGAAATACGCAGTATTTT. Translating gives CASSSPPRNTQYF.

The chain joins TRBV6-5 to TRBJ1-3; 8 positions match TRBD1. The germline V gene encodes CDR1 MNHEY and CDR2 SVGAGI. Trimming cost V 5 bases and J 11 bases; bases outside gene matches: 8. CDR3 length: 13 residues. The CDR3 here is CASSLDRGQAIYF. Written as DNA, the CDR3 is TGTGCCAGCAGTCTAGACAGGGGTCAAGCCATATATTTT.

This chain uses TRBV19 with TRBJ2-3; D not resolved. CDR3 size: 15 residues. V was trimmed by 1 base and J by 2 bases, leaving 10 bases between them. CDR1 is LNHDA and CDR2 is SQIVND in the germline V gene (reference sequence). As DNA, the CDR3 is TGTGCCAGTAGTATAGCTGCAGTCCTCACAGATACGCAGTATTTT. It encodes CASSIAAVLTDTQYF. Variable domain in full (rest from reference TRBV19 and TRBJ2-3): DGGITQSPKYLFRKEGQNVTLSCEQNLNHDAMYWYRQDPGQGLRLIYYSQIVNDFQKGDIAEGYSVSREKKESFPLTVTSAQKNPTAFYLCASSIAAVLTDTQYFGPGTRLTVL.

Only a few counts were recorded for this clone. The V and J genes are TRBV5-1 and TRBJ2-3, with TRBD2 identical over 7 bases. CDR1 and CDR2 (germline): SGHRS, YFSETQ. The CDR3 consists of 14 residues. The ends lost 0 bases at V and 3 bases at J; junction bases unmatched: 1. The CDR3 nucleotides are TGCGCCAGCAGCTTGGGGGGAGGGACAGATACGCAGTATTTT. Translating it yields CASSLGGGTDTQYF.

The chain uses TRBV27 and TRBJ1-4; no reliable D call. The CDR3 spans 12 residues. Germline CDR1 MNHEY, CDR2 SMNVEV (reference sequence). Trimming left V 6 bases short and J 5 bases short, with 7 bases between. The CDR3 DNA reads TGTGCCAGCAGGCGGAGGAATGAAAAACTGTTTTTT. Translated, it gives CASRRRNEKLFF.

This clone was seen a few times. The J gene is TRBJ2-7, the V gene TRBV19; TRBD1 aligns across 7 bases. The junction had 7 bases not matched to a gene; V was cut back by 3 bases and J by 5 bases. CDR1 and CDR2 from the germline V gene are LNHDA and SQIVND (reference sequence). The CDR3 extends over 14 amino acids. The DNA of the CDR3 is TGTGCCAGTAGTATTGACAGGGTTCACCACGAGCAGTACTTC. As protein: CASSIDRVHHEQYF.

The chain carries TRBV29-1 and TRBJ2-3; D unclear. V was pared by 8 bases and J by 0 bases, with 15 bases between. This CDR3 has 14 amino acids. Germline CDR1 SQVTM, CDR2 ANQGSEA. The CDR3 is CSPVRRGSTDTQYF. The CDR3 nucleotides read TGCAGCCCCGTGAGGCGTGGAAGCACAGATACGCAGTATTTT.

The genes are TRBV5-4 and TRBJ2-3; 7 bases line up with TRBD1. This CDR3 has 15 amino acids. The V gene's germline CDR1 is SGHNT and CDR2 YYREEE (reference sequence). The J segment lost 0 bases and the V segment lost 1 base, leaving 2 bases of the junction unmatched. The CDR3 bases are TGTGCCAGCAGCTTGTCAGGGGGTAGCACAGATACGCAGTATTTT. Its protein product is CASSLSGGSTDTQYF.

A single count supports this clone. This chain links TRBV5-6 with TRBJ2-7, with TRBD1 as a possible D gene (6 bases). The CDR3 loop spans 13 amino acids. V lost 1 base, J lost 3 bases, and 8 bases lay in between. From germline, CDR1 is SGHDT and CDR2 YYEEEE. The CDR3 is CASSLPQGYEQYF. In DNA, the CDR3 is TGTGCCAGCAGCTTGCCACAGGGCTACGAGCAGTACTTC. The variable domain in full, completed from reference TRBV5-6 and TRBJ2-7, reads DAGVTQSPTHLIKTRGQQVTLRCSPKSGHDTVSWYQQALGQGPQFIFQYYEEEERQRGNFPDRFSGHQFPNYSSELNVNALLLGDSALYLCASSLPQGYEQYFGPGTRLTVT.

V usage is TRBV6-4 and J usage is TRBJ2-7; tentatively, D is TRBD1 (6 bases). V lost 6 bases and J 5 bases, leaving 11 bases between the germline ends. CDR3 length equals 12 residues. In germline, CDR1 is MRHNA, CDR2 SNTAGT. This CDR3 reads CASSHTGNEQYF. In DNA, the CDR3 is TGTGCCAGCAGCCACACAGGGAACGAGCAGTACTTC.

The chain has TRBV6-1 and TRBJ2-7; D remains unclear. With 3 bases removed from V and 2 bases from J, the gap between germline ends came to 11 bases. Germline CDR1 reads MNHNS; CDR2 reads SASEGT. The CDR3 runs 14 residues. The CDR3 protein is CASSDPQRPYEQYF. CDR3 nucleotides: TGTGCCAGCAGTGATCCACAGAGACCCTACGAGCAGTACTTC.

This clone has a handful of counts. The rearrangement links TRBV5-1 to TRBJ2-1; D gene ambiguous. The CDR3 is 15 amino acids. Trimming shortened V by 0 bases and J by 4 bases, and 11 bases separated the two germline ends. The germline CDR1 and CDR2 sequences are SGHRS and YFSETQ. DNA of the CDR3: TGCGCCAGCAGCTTGGAAGGTTGGGCTTACAATGAGCAGTTCTTC. Its translation is CASSLEGWAYNEQFF. The full variable domain, in which reference TRBV5-1 and TRBJ2-1 provide the parts outside the CDR3, is KAGVTQTPRYLIKTRGQQVTLSCSPISGHRSVSWYQQTPGQGLQFLFEYFSETQRNKGNFPGRFSGRQFSNSRSEMNVSTLELGDSALYLCASSLEGWAYNEQFFGPGTRLTVL.

The V call is TRBV6-5, the J call TRBJ1-1; D not certain. This CDR3 spans 14 amino acids. V lost 5 bases and J 3 bases, leaving 13 bases between the germline ends. Germline CDR1 and CDR2: MNHEY and SVGAGI. This chain's CDR3 is CASSPETPYTEAFF. For the CDR3, the DNA is TGTGCCAGCAGTCCCGAGACACCTTACACTGAAGCTTTCTTT.

The chain has TRBV5-5 and TRBJ1-1; D is perhaps TRBD1 (6 bases). The CDR3 totals 14 residues. The germline gives CDR1 SGHKS, CDR2 YYEKEE (reference sequence). With 4 bases removed from V and 5 bases from J, the gap between germline ends came to 15 bases. The CDR3 is CASSRAWTATEAFF. The DNA for the CDR3 is TGTGCCAGCAGCCGAGCGTGGACAGCAACTGAAGCTTTCTTT.

The chain couples TRBV11-3 to TRBJ2-2; D might be TRBD2 (6 bases). Deletions cut 5 bases from V and 6 bases from J, with 19 bases between. CDR1 is SGHNT, CDR2 YENEEA, per germline. This CDR3 is 16 amino acids long. The CDR3 spells CASSPGGTARPGELFF. CDR3 DNA sequence: TGTGCCAGCAGCCCCGGAGGGACGGCGAGACCCGGGGAGCTGTTTTTT.

The chain uses TRBV24-1 and TRBJ2-5; possibly TRBD2 for D (5 bases). CDR3 length: 15 amino acids. Deletions cut 4 bases from V and 5 bases from J, with 16 bases between. The germline V gene encodes CDR1 KGHDR and CDR2 SFDVKD. In DNA form, the CDR3 reads TGTGCCACCAGTGACCGCGGAGGCCGCGGCGAGACCCAGTACTTC. Protein product: CATSDRGGRGETQYF.

The rearrangement joins TRBV3-1 (or the pseudogene TRBV3-2) to TRBJ1-1; maybe TRBD1 (6 bases). The germline V gene encodes CDR1 LGHDT and CDR2 YNNKEL (reference sequence). Trimming shortened V by 4 bases and J by 6 bases, and 18 bases separated the two germline ends. The CDR3 totals 15 residues. The CDR3 sequence is CASSPQGRGGPEAFF. CDR3 coding DNA: TGTGCCAGCAGCCCGCAGGGGAGGGGTGGACCTGAAGCTTTCTTT.